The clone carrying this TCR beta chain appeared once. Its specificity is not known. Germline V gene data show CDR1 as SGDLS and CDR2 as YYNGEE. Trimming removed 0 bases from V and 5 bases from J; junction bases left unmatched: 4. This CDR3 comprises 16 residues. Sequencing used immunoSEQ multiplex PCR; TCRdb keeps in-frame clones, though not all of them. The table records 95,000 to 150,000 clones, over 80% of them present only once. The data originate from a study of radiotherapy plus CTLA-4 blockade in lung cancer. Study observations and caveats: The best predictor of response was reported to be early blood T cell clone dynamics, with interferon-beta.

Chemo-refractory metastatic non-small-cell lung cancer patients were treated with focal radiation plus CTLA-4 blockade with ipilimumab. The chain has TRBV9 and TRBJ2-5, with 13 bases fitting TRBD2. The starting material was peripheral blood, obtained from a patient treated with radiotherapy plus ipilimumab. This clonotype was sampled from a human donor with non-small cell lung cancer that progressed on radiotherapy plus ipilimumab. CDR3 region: CASSVGGLAGFETQYF. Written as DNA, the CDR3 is TGTGCCAGCAGCGTAGGGGGACTAGCGGGATTTGAGACCCAGTACTTC. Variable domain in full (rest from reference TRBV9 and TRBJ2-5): DSGVTQTPKHLITATGQRVTLRCSPRSGDLSVYWYQQSLDQGLQFLIQYYNGEERAKGNILERFSAQQFPDLHSELNLSSLELGDSALYFCASSVGGLAGFETQYFGPGTRLLVL.